Listed here are 25 T cell receptor beta chains from one sample, sequenced in a study of regulatory T cells in long-lasting Graves disease. Time point indicated: persistent/refractory GD, antithyroid drugs over 5 years with positive TRAb. PBMCs provided the RNA from which the TCR library was made. In building TCR beta libraries, iRepertoire HTBI primers were used together with Arm-PCR of CDR3 regions. Via MiXCR, TCRdb re-called the multiplex PCR reads, giving one row per CDR3 protein. The table records about 660,000 distinct CDR3 sequences, around 30% of them present only once. The sample here was peripheral blood mononuclear cells (PBMCs), taken when the disease was refractory, from a patient treated with antithyroid drugs. The receptors were gathered from a female donor with Graves disease.

Details on this clonotype: Since the CDR3 does not end with the conserved phenylalanine or tryptophan, this likely comes from a read error. V and J are TRBV27 and TRBJ1-2, with 9 positions matching TRBD1. The germline CDR1 and CDR2 sequences are MNHEY and SMNVEV (reference sequence). Germline trimming cut 2 bases from V and 2 bases from J; bases unmatched to any gene: 3. The CDR3 runs 15 residues. The CDR3: CASSLGQGKNYGYTL. The DNA for the CDR3 is TGTGCCAGCAGTTTAGGACAGGGGAAGAACTATGGCTACACCCTC.

In the case of this clonotype: A junction end diverges from the germline sequence, so it may reflect a read error. J is TRBJ2-5 and V is TRBV5-4; D gene uncertain. CDR3 length: 13 amino acids. The germline CDR1 and CDR2 sequences are SGHNT and YYREEE (reference sequence). The CDR3 nucleotides are TGTGCCAGCGGCTTGATAGGAAGGGAGACCCAGTACTTC. This sequence encodes CASGLIGRETQYF.

This chain connects TRBV7-9 to TRBJ1-4, with a weak D call TRBD1 (5 bases). Germline V gene lookup returns CDR1 SEHNR and CDR2 FQNEAQ (reference sequence). The CDR3 consists of 16 residues. Trimming left V 3 bases short and J 8 bases short, with 19 bases between. The CDR3 DNA follows: TGTGCCAGCAGCTTTGTGGTACGGGGGAGGATCGAAAAACTGTTTTTT. As protein: CASSFVVRGRIEKLFF.

This clonotype was detected many times. The CDR3 DNA sequence: TGTGCCAGCAGAACGTGGGGGAGGTATGGCTACACCTTC. Residues: CASRTWGRYGYTF. The rearrangement links TRBV28 to TRBJ1-2, with D possibly being TRBD1 (5 bases). The CDR3 is made up of 13 amino acids. Trimming stripped 6 bases from V and 5 bases from J, with 13 bases between. Germline CDR1 reads MDHEN; CDR2 reads SYDVKM.

This clonotype turned up a few times. The chain uses TRBV7-9 and TRBJ1-5; D is perhaps TRBD1 (5 bases). Deletions cut 1 base from V and 7 bases from J, with 14 bases between. The CDR3 contains 15 residues. In germline, CDR1 is SEHNR, CDR2 FQNEAQ (reference sequence). The CDR3 DNA follows: TGTGCCAGCAGCTTAGGCGGGGCAGGGTTGCAGCCCCAGCATTTT. Protein product: CASSLGGAGLQPQHF.

This chain uses TRBV27 with TRBJ2-7, with TRBD2 matching over 10 bases. V shed 4 bases, J shed 6 bases, and the junction held 6 bases outside the gene matches. Germline CDR1 MNHEY, CDR2 SMNVEV (reference sequence). The CDR3 runs 14 residues. In DNA form, the CDR3 reads TGTGCCAGCAGTTCGTTAGCGGGAGGCCCCGAGCAGTACTTC. The encoded protein is CASSSLAGGPEQYF.

Many counts were recorded for this clonotype. The chain couples TRBV11-1 to TRBJ2-5; D may be TRBD2 (6 bases). CDR3 length equals 15 residues. V was pared by 5 bases and J by 1 base, with 14 bases between. CDR1 is SGHAT and CDR2 is FQDESV in the germline V gene (reference sequence). The CDR3 region is CASSNPEGPQETQYF. The CDR3 DNA reads TGTGCCAGCAGCAATCCGGAGGGCCCCCAAGAGACCCAGTACTTC.

The chain uses TRBV7-8 and TRBJ1-2; unclear D gene. This CDR3 is built from 15 residues. Trimming removed 3 bases from V and 3 bases from J, with 14 bases in between. Per germline, CDR1 SGHVS and CDR2 FQNEAQ. The CDR3 DNA is TGTGCCAGCAGCTTTTCGGGAACCGAGGACTATGGCTACACCTTC. This codes for CASSFSGTEDYGYTF.

This clonotype appeared a few times. The chain employs TRBV29-1 and TRBJ1-1; D is perhaps TRBD1 (5 bases). This CDR3 contains 13 residues. V dropped 2 bases and J dropped 0 bases, with 7 bases sitting between them. The germline V gene has CDR1 SQVTM and CDR2 ANQGSEA. The CDR3 is CSVEQGVNTEAFF. The CDR3 DNA is TGCAGCGTTGAACAAGGGGTGAACACTGAAGCTTTCTTT.

This clonotype occurred many times. The genes are TRBV12-3 or TRBV12-4 and TRBJ1-2; no definite D call. V shed 5 bases and J shed 8 bases, with 12 bases lying between them. The CDR3 has 12 amino acids. CDR3 nucleotide sequence: TGTGCCAGCAGTACTCGCTTGCTGGGCTACACCTTC. It is translated as CASSTRLLGYTF.

The chain couples TRBV12-3 or TRBV12-4 to TRBJ1-1; D is ambiguous. The CDR3 extends over 16 amino acids. The ends were cut back, 5 bases at V and 0 bases at J, with 16 bases in the middle. The CDR3 loop reads CASSPRQRFMNTEAFF. CDR3 sequence (DNA): TGTGCCAGCAGTCCCAGACAACGTTTTATGAACACTGAAGCTTTCTTT.

Only a few counts were recorded for this clonotype. This sequence joins TRBV27 and TRBJ2-2; D unresolved. Between the trimmed V and J ends, which lost 3 bases and 4 bases, there was a span of 9 bases. The CDR3 sequence is 14 residues long. Germline CDR1 is MNHEY and CDR2 is SMNVEV (reference sequence). The CDR3 reads CASSFLGSTGELFF. CDR3 in DNA: TGTGCCAGCAGTTTTTTGGGTAGCACCGGGGAGCTGTTTTTT.

This rearrangement joins TRBV7-2 to TRBJ2-5; D is possibly TRBD2 (6 bases). Near its end, the DNA agrees better with TRBJ2-1, so the J call may be wrong. CDR3 length: 15 residues. Germline CDR1 reads SGHTA; CDR2 reads FQGNSA. CDR3 in amino acids: CASSLRGGILNEQFF. In DNA, the CDR3 is TGTGCCAGCAGCTTACGCGGCGGGATTCTTAATGAGCAGTTCTTC.

This clonotype was found many times. The CDR3 bases are TGTGCCAGCAGTGAATGGGTGAGGAACACTGAAGCTTTCTTT. Protein sequence: CASSEWVRNTEAFF. V is TRBV6-1 and J is TRBJ1-1; unclear D gene. V was clipped by 2 bases and J by 1 base, with 8 bases between them. CDR1 is MNHNS, CDR2 SASEGT, per germline. This CDR3 comprises 14 residues.

This clonotype was observed a handful of times. The gene calls are TRBV12-3 or TRBV12-4 and TRBJ1-5; D unclear. The CDR3 is made up of 13 amino acids. Between the trimmed V and J ends, which lost 4 bases and 6 bases, there was a span of 10 bases. The CDR3 loop reads CASSYEEAQPQHF. Written as DNA, the CDR3 is TGTGCCAGCAGTTACGAGGAGGCTCAGCCCCAGCATTTT.

This chain connects TRBV3-1 to TRBJ2-2; D is unresolved. The CDR3 runs 15 residues. The germline gives CDR1 LGHDT, CDR2 YNNKEL (reference sequence). Trimming cost V 0 bases and J 1 base, with 6 bases left between them. The CDR3 loop reads CASSQDLLNTGELFF. DNA for the CDR3: TGTGCCAGCAGCCAAGATCTGCTGAACACCGGGGAGCTGTTTTTT.

V gene TRBV24-1 combines with J gene TRBJ1-2; D not certain. CDR1 is KGHDR and CDR2 is SFDVKD in the germline V gene. The CDR3 runs to 11 residues. Deletions cut 6 bases from V and 7 bases from J, with 8 bases between. CDR3 bases: TGTGCCACCAGTAATATGATTGGCTACACCTTC. This translates into CATSNMIGYTF.

CDR3: CASSQFTGNTGELFF. The CDR3 nucleotides read TGTGCCAGCAGCCAATTTACAGGGAACACCGGGGAGCTGTTTTTT. This chain connects TRBV3-1 to TRBJ2-2, with D tentatively TRBD1 (5 bases). Trimming cost V 2 bases and J 1 base, with 8 bases left between them. The CDR3 runs to 15 residues. Germline loops: CDR1 LGHDT, CDR2 YNNKEL (reference sequence). Together with reference TRBV3-1 and TRBJ2-2, the CDR3 gives the full variable domain: DTAVSQTPKYLVTQMGNDKSIKCEQNLGHDTMYWYKQDSKKFLKIMFSYNNKELIINETVPNRFSPKSPDKAHLNLHINSLELGDSAVYFCASSQFTGNTGELFFGEGSRLTVL.

The J gene is TRBJ2-3, the V gene TRBV19; 14 bases match TRBD2. V was clipped by 4 bases and J by 6 bases; unmatched bases: 12. CDR1 and CDR2 from the germline V gene are LNHDA and SQIVND (reference sequence). This CDR3 is 18 amino acids long. The chain's CDR3 is CASSRTSGGLGTGDTQYF. CDR3 DNA sequence: TGTGCCAGTAGTAGGACTAGCGGGGGGTTGGGAACCGGGGATACGCAGTATTTT.

This clonotype has only one observation. The V call is TRBV7-9, the J call TRBJ1-4; D is unresolved. The CDR3 totals 15 residues. V lost 3 bases to trimming and J lost 4 bases, with 12 bases between them. Germline loops: CDR1 SEHNR, CDR2 FQNEAQ (reference sequence). In DNA, the CDR3 is TGTGCCAGCAGCTTCCCGGGAGCTCATAATGAAAAACTGTTTTTT. Its translation: CASSFPGAHNEKLFF. The complete variable domain, with remaining parts taken from reference TRBV7-9 and TRBJ1-4, reads DTGVSQNPRHKITKRGQNVTFRCDPISEHNRLYWYRQTLGQGPEFLTYFQNEAQLEKSRLLSDRFSAERPKGSFSTLEIQRTEQGDSAMYLCASSFPGAHNEKLFFGSGTQLSVL.

V is TRBV7-9 and J is TRBJ2-2, with D perhaps matching TRBD1 (6 bases). Germline lookup yields CDR1 SEHNR and CDR2 FQNEAQ (reference sequence). V was clipped by 5 bases and J by 4 bases, with 11 bases between them. The CDR3 consists of 14 residues. This CDR3 is CASSVQGITGELFF. CDR3 coding DNA: TGTGCCAGCAGCGTACAGGGAATCACCGGGGAGCTGTTTTTT.

This clonotype was counted only a few times. The V call is TRBV5-1, the J call TRBJ1-2; TRBD1 aligns across 9 bases. Trimming cost V 4 bases and J 5 bases; bases outside gene matches: 9. The CDR3 has 15 residues. Per the germline V gene, CDR1 is SGHRS and CDR2 is YFSETQ. CDR3 nucleotide sequence: TGCGCCAGCAGCCGGGACAGGGCCCGTGATTATGGCTACACCTTC. Translation gives CASSRDRARDYGYTF.

This chain joins TRBV6-5 and TRBJ2-7; 8 bases are a match to TRBD1. The germline V gene has CDR1 MNHEY and CDR2 SVGAGI. V lost 1 base, J lost 5 bases, and 7 bases stayed unmatched. This CDR3 is 15 amino acids long. The CDR3 region is CASSYYRGSPNEQYF. The CDR3 DNA is TGTGCCAGCAGTTACTACAGGGGGTCTCCAAACGAGCAGTACTTC.

This clonotype was counted only a few times. This rearrangement joins TRBV29-1 to TRBJ2-7; 7 bases map to TRBD1. Trimming cost V 2 bases and J 3 bases; bases outside gene matches: 10. In germline, CDR1 is SQVTM, CDR2 ANQGSEA. CDR3 length: 15 amino acids. CDR3 in amino acids: CSVESRQGWDYEQYF. The CDR3, as DNA: TGCAGCGTTGAATCCCGACAGGGTTGGGACTACGAGCAGTACTTC.

About this clonotype itself: This could be a read error, since a much larger clone is one nucleotide away. CDR3 amino acids: CASSYRDETQYF. CDR3 in DNA: TGTGCCAGCAGTTACAGGGATGAGACCCAGTACTTC. This chain links TRBV6-9 with TRBJ2-5; a weak D match, TRBD1 (5 bases). Germline V gene sequence: CDR1 MNHGY, CDR2 SVAAGI. The germline V and J ends were trimmed by 3 bases and 5 bases, with 7 bases remaining between them. The CDR3 totals 12 residues.